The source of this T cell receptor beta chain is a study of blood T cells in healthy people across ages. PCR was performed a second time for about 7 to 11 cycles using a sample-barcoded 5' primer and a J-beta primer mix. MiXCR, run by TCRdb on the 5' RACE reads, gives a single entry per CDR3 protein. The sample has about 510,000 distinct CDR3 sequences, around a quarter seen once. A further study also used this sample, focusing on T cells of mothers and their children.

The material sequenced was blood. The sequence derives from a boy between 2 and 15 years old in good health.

The CDR3 reads CASSRGGSRGQPQHF. The DNA of the CDR3 is TGTGCCAGCAGTCGAGGAGGATCCCGGGGCCAGCCCCAGCATTTT. The chain couples TRBV12-3 or TRBV12-4 to TRBJ1-5, with a weak D call TRBD1 (5 bases). The CDR3 totals 15 residues. Between the trimmed V and J ends, which lost 5 bases and 7 bases, there was a span of 18 bases.